Reported below is one T cell receptor (beta chain). The antigen remains unidentified. Noted time point: week 11, during vaccination. Doses comprised 300 ug of mutant IDH1 20-mer peptide each, plus topical imiquimod. The sample belongs to a study of a mutant IDH1 vaccine in newly diagnosed glioma. As for the study in general: Patients underwent eight vaccinations, which took place in weeks 1, 3, 5, 7, 11, 15, 19 and 23. The treated population exhibited a male proportion of roughly 60%, a female proportion of around 38%, and a mean age of approximately 42 years. Therapy received beforehand was radiotherapy, temozolomide, or both, with most patients given both. Overall study results and limits: Whatever changes occurred in top peripheral T cell clonotypes seemed unrelated to pseudoprogression.

Method: immunoSEQ multiplex PCR; TCRdb's copy keeps in-frame clones and lacks some. Here the sample spans approximately 110,000 clones, 85% to 90% being singletons. Specimen: PBMCs, collected from a glioma patient whose treatment included an IDH1 peptide vaccine. This clonotype originated in a woman aged 50 to 65 with glioma.

CDR3 bases: TGTGCCATCAGTGAGTCGCTTAGCTCTGCAGATACGCAGTATTTT. As protein: CAISESLSSADTQYF. The gene calls are TRBV10-3 and TRBJ2-3; unclear D gene. This CDR3 region has 15 residues. Per germline, CDR1 ENHRY and CDR2 SYGVKD. V lost 0 bases, J lost 4 bases, and 11 bases lay in between.